This T cell receptor beta chain was documented in a study of regulatory T cells in long-lasting Graves disease. Time point in this sample: newly diagnosed GD, antithyroid drugs for less than 3 months. PBMC RNA was the source of the TCR library. CDR3-region Arm-PCR and iRepertoire HTBI primers produced the TCR beta libraries. TCRdb called the multiplex PCR reads again in MiXCR, with one record for every CDR3 protein. Of under 300,000 distinct CDR3 sequences listed, 15% to 20% were seen once; the top ten hold around 15%. This CDR3 region has 15 residues. The V and J ends lost 1 base and 10 bases, in that order; junction bases with no gene match: 10. CDR1 and CDR2 (germline): DFQATT, SNEGSKA (reference sequence). Whole-study findings and limits: Persistent Graves' patients had lower TCR diversity than newly diagnosed ones.

In this sample, this clonotype turned up many times. No antigen is known for it. The same data also went into a second study, on T cells in Graves' hyperthyroidism and ophthalmopathy.

This sample comprised peripheral blood mononuclear cells (PBMCs), obtained at new diagnosis, from a patient treated with antithyroid drugs. This chain connects TRBV20-1 to TRBJ2-3; 11 nucleotides line up with TRBD2. The sequence was obtained from a woman in her thirties with Graves disease. CDR3 in DNA: TGCAGTGCTAGAGGGAGTAGCGGGGGGGCCGTCGCGCAGTATTTT. Translation: CSARGSSGGAVAQYF.